The 2 T cell receptor beta chains in this list originate from one sample, sequenced in a study of control samples from healthy donors and cancer patients. Clones were sequenced by immunoSEQ multiplex PCR, and TCRdb holds only the in-frame ones, with some missing. The repertoire consists of 100,000 to 150,000 clones, with around 92% occurring once and the leading ten covering 30% to 50%. The sample consisted of blood. Every receptor here comes from a man aged 45-60 years in good health.

CDR3 protein: CASSQRGGRASSGELFF. CDR3 DNA sequence: TGTGCCAGCAGCCAGAGGGGGGGCAGGGCTTCGAGCGGGGAGCTGTTTTTT. This sequence joins TRBV7-2 and TRBJ2-2, with D maybe TRBD2 (7 bases). CDR3 length: 17 amino acids. V was cut by 5 bases and J by 7 bases, with 23 bases left in between. Germline V lookup: CDR1 SGHTA, CDR2 FQGNSA.

The chain has TRBV21-1 and TRBJ2-1; the table's D call of TRBD1 was not tested on the DNA. TRBV21-1 is described as a pseudogene. This CDR3 is 14 amino acids long. The CDR3 spells CASSKGDSNNEQFF. Written as DNA, the CDR3 is TGTGCCAGCAGCAAAGGGGACAGCAACAATGAGCAGTTCTTC.